This T cell receptor (beta chain) was obtained from a study of CD8 T cells in Susac syndrome. The multiple sclerosis control cohort comprised treatment-naive individuals presenting with stable or active relapsing-remitting disease. Both CD4+ and CD8+ T cells were negatively isolated, and TEMRA cells underwent FACS enrichment. Germline V CDR1 and CDR2: MNHEY, SMNVEV (reference sequence). V shed 5 bases and J 7 bases; nucleotides not matched to a gene: 8. The CDR3 runs 13 residues. RNA totalling about 0.45 to 1 ug underwent reverse transcription with random hexamers. TCRdb redid the calling of the immunoSEQ multiplex PCR reads with MiXCR, one entry per CDR3 protein. This sample has under 350,000 distinct CDR3 sequences, with about 90% found just once.

Material for sequencing was CD4+ T cells from PBMCs. The V gene is TRBV27, the J gene TRBJ2-7; 7 nucleotides agree with TRBD1. The TCR comes from a human donor with multiple sclerosis. The CDR3 DNA reads as TGTGCCAGCAGTCATTCCCAACAGGGGGAGCAGTACTTC. Translating gives CASSHSQQGEQYF.